This section outlines one T cell receptor (beta chain) sequence together with its context. The data are from a study of cytomegalovirus exposure and HLA in healthy donors. Amplification used 60 Vbeta primers and 13 Jbeta primers. Here immunoSEQ multiplex PCR was the method, and the copy in TCRdb shows in-frame clones only, minus some. Of around 140,000 clones listed, 70% to 80% were seen once; the top ten hold roughly 2.4%. Germline CDR1 LNHDA, CDR2 SQIVND (reference sequence). The CDR3 consists of 12 residues. V was shortened by 4 bases and J by 4 bases, with 5 bases between the two germline ends. This TCR derives from a woman under 30 in good health and CMV-seropositive. The sequencing input was PBMCs. The J gene is TRBJ1-5, the V gene TRBV19, with D maybe TRBD1 (5 bases). CDR3 sequence: CASSRTNQPQHF. In nucleotides, the CDR3 is TGTGCCAGTAGTAGGACAAATCAGCCCCAGCATTTT.